The text below deals with one T cell receptor beta chain. The CDR3 loop spans 15 amino acids. The ends were cut back, 7 bases at V and 2 bases at J, with 15 bases in the middle. CDR1 and CDR2 (germline): MDHEN, SYDVKM. This sample is part of a study of blood T cell repertoires in COVID-19. Sequencing was performed with immunoSEQ multiplex PCR; in TCRdb, only in-frame clones are kept and a portion is missing. The repertoire holds some 120,000 clones, with roughly nine tenths as singletons. The sample comprised peripheral blood. This receptor was obtained from a man between 65 and 85 years old with active or convalescent COVID-19. The chain carries TRBV28 and TRBJ1-5; D is possibly TRBD1 (6 bases). CDR3 DNA sequence: TGTGCCAGCACCGGGCACAGGGATGGCAATCAGCCCCAGCATTTT. This sequence encodes CASTGHRDGNQPQHF.